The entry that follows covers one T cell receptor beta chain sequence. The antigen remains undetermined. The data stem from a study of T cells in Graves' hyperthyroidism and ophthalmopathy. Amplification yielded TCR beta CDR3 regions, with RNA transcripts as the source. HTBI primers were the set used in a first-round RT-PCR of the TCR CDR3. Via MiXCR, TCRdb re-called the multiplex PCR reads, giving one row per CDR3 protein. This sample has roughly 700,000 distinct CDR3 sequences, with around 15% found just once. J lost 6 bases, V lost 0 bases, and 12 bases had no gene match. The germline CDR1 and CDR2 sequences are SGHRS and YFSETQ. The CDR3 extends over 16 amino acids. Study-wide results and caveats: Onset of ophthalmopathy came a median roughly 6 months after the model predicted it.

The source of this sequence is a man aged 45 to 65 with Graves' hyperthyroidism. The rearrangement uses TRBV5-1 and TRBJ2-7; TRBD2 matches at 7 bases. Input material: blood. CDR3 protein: CASSLALAGVIGEQYF. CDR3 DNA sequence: TGCGCCAGCAGCTTGGCCTTGGCGGGAGTAATCGGCGAGCAGTACTTC.